One sample yielded the 15 T cell receptor beta chains listed below, sequenced in a study of control samples from healthy donors and cancer patients (dated by TCRdb to 2020 to 2021). Library creation used the immunoSEQ multiplex PCR assay. TCRdb provides this immuneACCESS table in a form limited to in-frame rearrangements. Some clones are lacking; in checked studies, under half of them reflect an unresolved V gene, and why the rest are absent is not known. Counted in this sample were 260,000 or so clones; roughly 87% of them appeared once. The top ten clones comprise about an eighth of the sample. The sample was PBMCs. These receptors were obtained from a woman aged 55-70 years with lung cancer.

This clone was counted a few times. The chain carries TRBV7-3 and TRBJ1-3, with D possibly being TRBD1 (5 bases). Looked up from germline, CDR1 is SGHTA and CDR2 is FQGTGA. This CDR3 has 14 amino acids. Between the trimmed V and J ends, which lost 2 bases and 0 bases, there was a span of 5 bases. The CDR3 protein is CASSLDSSGNTIYF. CDR3 nucleotide sequence: TGTGCCAGCAGCTTAGACAGCTCTGGAAACACCATATATTTT. Combining the CDR3 with reference TRBV7-3 and TRBJ1-3 gives the whole variable domain GAGVSQTPSNKVTEKGKYVELRCDPISGHTALYWYRQSLGQGPEFLIYFQGTGAADDSGLPNDRFFAVRPEGSVSTLKIQRTERGDSAVYLCASSLDSSGNTIYFGEGSWLTVV.

The chain has TRBV18 and TRBJ2-1, with 8 bases fitting TRBD1. V gave up 4 bases and J gave up 9 bases; unmatched junction bases: 11. Germline loops: CDR1 KGHSH, CDR2 LQKENI. This CDR3 comprises 15 residues. The CDR3 reads CASSLARTGRSEQFF. The CDR3 nucleotides read TGTGCCAGCTCACTAGCGAGGACAGGGCGGAGTGAGCAGTTCTTC.

V gene TRBV7-3 combines with J gene TRBJ1-5, with a possible D match to TRBD1 (6 bases). Germline loops: CDR1 SGHTA, CDR2 FQGTGA. The V gene lost 5 bases and the J gene lost 4 bases, with 9 bases spanning the gap. The CDR3 length is 13 residues. Here the CDR3 reads CASSATGNQPQHF. In nucleotides, the CDR3 is TGTGCCAGCAGCGCTACAGGGAATCAGCCCCAGCATTTT.

V is TRBV5-4 and J is TRBJ1-6; the D gene is possibly TRBD1 (6 bases). V lost 0 bases, J lost 4 bases, and 8 bases lay in between. CDR1 is SGHNT and CDR2 is YYREEE in the germline V gene (reference sequence). The CDR3 spans 15 residues. The CDR3 is CASSLVGQYNSPLHF. In nucleotides, the CDR3 is TGTGCCAGCAGCTTGGTGGGACAATATAATTCACCCCTCCACTTT.

The rearrangement uses TRBV3-1 (or the pseudogene TRBV3-2) and TRBJ2-7; TRBD1 agrees at 9 bases. Germline V gene lookup returns CDR1 LGHDT and CDR2 YNNKEL (reference sequence). J was trimmed by 0 bases and V by 3 bases; bases with no gene match: 6. The CDR3 loop spans 16 amino acids. The CDR3 nucleotides read TGTGCCAGCAGCCACCTCGGGACAGGGAGCTCCTACGAGCAGTACTTC. It encodes CASSHLGTGSSYEQYF.

This clone turned up a few times. Written as DNA, the CDR3 is TGCGCCAGCAGTGAGGCAGTAAACTATGGCTACACCTTC. It is translated as CASSEAVNYGYTF. The chain links TRBV10-2 to TRBJ1-2; the D is unclear. V dropped 2 bases and J dropped 2 bases, with 6 bases sitting between them. Per the germline V gene, CDR1 is WSHSY and CDR2 is SAAADI. This CDR3 comprises 13 residues.

The CDR3 DNA reads as TGTGCCAGCAGTGAAAGGTGGTCTGGGGCCAACGTCCTGACTTTC. Translating it yields CASSERWSGANVLTF. The chain joins TRBV6-1 to TRBJ2-6, with D hard to call. The V end was cut by 2 bases, the J end by 1 base, with 6 bases between. The CDR3 totals 15 residues. The germline CDR1 and CDR2 sequences are MNHNS and SASEGT.

The chain employs TRBV5-1 and TRBJ2-3, with no clear D. Trimming removed 0 bases at V and 4 bases at J, with 9 bases between. The CDR3 spans 14 residues. Germline loops: CDR1 SGHRS, CDR2 YFSETQ. This CDR3 is CASSLGGTSDTQYF. The DNA for the CDR3 is TGCGCCAGCAGCTTGGGTGGAACCTCAGATACGCAGTATTTT.

The chain recombines TRBV7-2 with TRBJ2-6; perhaps TRBD1 as D (6 bases). Trimming left V 5 bases short and J 0 bases short, with 11 bases between. Germline values: CDR1 SGHTA, CDR2 FQGNSA. The CDR3 is 16 amino acids. This CDR3 is CASSAPGHSGANVLTF. CDR3 nucleotides: TGTGCCAGCAGCGCCCCGGGACACTCTGGGGCCAACGTCCTGACTTTC.

This clone appeared a few times. V gene TRBV24-1 combines with J gene TRBJ2-2, with D hard to call. V was pared by 6 bases and J by 1 base, with 8 bases between. Germline V gene sequence: CDR1 KGHDR, CDR2 SFDVKD. CDR3 length: 14 amino acids. The CDR3 DNA is TGTGCCACCAGTCCGGACGGGAACACCGGGGAGCTGTTTTTT. Translated, it gives CATSPDGNTGELFF.

The rearrangement uses TRBV7-2 and TRBJ1-6; D possibly corresponds to TRBD1 (6 bases). The CDR3 runs 16 residues. Deletions cut 5 bases from V and 10 bases from J, with 21 bases between. From germline, CDR1 is SGHTA and CDR2 FQGNSA. The CDR3 sequence is CASSRKSRGQGSPLHF. CDR3 nucleotide sequence: TGTGCCAGCAGCCGGAAATCGCGGGGGCAGGGGTCACCCCTCCACTTT.

This chain uses TRBV28 with TRBJ2-1, with 8 bases identical to TRBD2. V shed 7 bases and J 9 bases; nucleotides not matched to a gene: 17. This CDR3 spans 16 amino acids. The germline gives CDR1 MDHEN, CDR2 SYDVKM. The CDR3 nucleotides read TGTGCCAGCAATCCAAAAAGGGGCAGCGGGAGTTTTGAGCAGTTCTTC. This gives the protein CASNPKRGSGSFEQFF.

V gene TRBV6-5 combines with J gene TRBJ1-1; D gene ambiguous. V was clipped by 0 bases and J by 0 bases, with 8 bases between them. Germline loops: CDR1 MNHEY, CDR2 SVGAGI. The CDR3 runs to 15 residues. In DNA, the CDR3 is TGTGCCAGCAGTTACTCTTCTGTCGTGAACACTGAAGCTTTCTTT. As protein: CASSYSSVVNTEAFF.

The V and J genes are TRBV18 and TRBJ2-3; possibly TRBD1 for D (5 bases). V lost 2 bases, J lost 5 bases, and 11 bases lay in between. This CDR3 spans 14 amino acids. Germline assignment: CDR1 KGHSH and CDR2 LQKENI. CDR3 sequence reads: CASSPLQGGDTQYF. Here the CDR3 DNA reads TGTGCCAGCTCACCATTGCAGGGTGGAGATACGCAGTATTTT.

The chain links TRBV5-5 to TRBJ1-1; unclear D gene. Germline values: CDR1 SGHKS, CDR2 YYEKEE (reference sequence). CDR3 length equals 14 residues. Trimming left V 0 bases short and J 6 bases short, with 12 bases between. CDR3 nucleotides: TGTGCCAGCAGCTTGGCCTTGGGGATCGCTGAAGCTTTCTTT. Translation: CASSLALGIAEAFF.